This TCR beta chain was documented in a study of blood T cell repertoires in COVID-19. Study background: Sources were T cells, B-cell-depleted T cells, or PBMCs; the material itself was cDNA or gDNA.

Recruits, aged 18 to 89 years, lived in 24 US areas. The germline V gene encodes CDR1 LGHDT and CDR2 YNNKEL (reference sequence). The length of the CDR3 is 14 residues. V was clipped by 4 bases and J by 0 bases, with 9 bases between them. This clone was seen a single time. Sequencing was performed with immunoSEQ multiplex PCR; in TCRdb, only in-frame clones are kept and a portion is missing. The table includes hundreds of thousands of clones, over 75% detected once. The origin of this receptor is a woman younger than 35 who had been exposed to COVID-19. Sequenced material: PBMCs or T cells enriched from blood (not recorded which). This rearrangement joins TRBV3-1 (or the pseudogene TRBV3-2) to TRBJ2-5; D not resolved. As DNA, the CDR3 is TGTGCCAGCAGCCGAGGATACAACCAAGAGACCCAGTACTTC. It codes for CASSRGYNQETQYF.